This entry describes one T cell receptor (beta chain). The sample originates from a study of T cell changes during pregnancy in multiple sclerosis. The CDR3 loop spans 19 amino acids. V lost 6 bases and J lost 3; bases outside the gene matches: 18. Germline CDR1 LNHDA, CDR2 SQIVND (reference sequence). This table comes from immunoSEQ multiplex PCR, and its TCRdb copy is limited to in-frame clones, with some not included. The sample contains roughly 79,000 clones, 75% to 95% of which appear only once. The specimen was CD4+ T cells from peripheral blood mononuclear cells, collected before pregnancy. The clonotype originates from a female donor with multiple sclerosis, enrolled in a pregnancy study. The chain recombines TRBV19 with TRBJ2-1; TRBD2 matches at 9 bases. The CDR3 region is CASRDPRASGARNYNEQFF. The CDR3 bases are TGTGCCAGTAGGGACCCCCGGGCTAGCGGGGCTCGTAACTACAATGAGCAGTTCTTC.